This TCR beta chain was recovered during a study of blood T cell repertoires in COVID-19. V shed 5 bases and J shed 5 bases, with 12 bases lying between them. Germline values: CDR1 SGHNT, CDR2 YENEEA. The CDR3 consists of 13 residues. Method: immunoSEQ multiplex PCR; TCRdb's copy keeps in-frame clones and lacks some. The profile covers 84,000 or so clones, with around 80% appearing a single time and roughly a sixth taken by the ten largest. Sequenced input: peripheral blood. The rearrangement links TRBV11-3 to TRBJ2-5, with a tentative D call TRBD2 (5 bases). The sequence derives from a woman aged 80 or over with acute or convalescent COVID-19. The CDR3 DNA reads TGTGCCAGCAGCAAACGTTTAGCGGAGACCCAGTACTTC. Translation gives CASSKRLAETQYF. The variable domain in full, completed from reference TRBV11-3 and TRBJ2-5, reads EAGVVQSPRYKIIEKKQPVAFWCNPISGHNTLYWYLQNLGQGPELLIRYENEEAVDDSQLPKDRFSAERLKGVDSTLKIQPAELGDSAVYLCASSKRLAETQYFGPGTRLLVL.